This T cell receptor (beta chain) originates from a study of spatial heterogeneity in lung cancer (dated by TCRdb to 2018 to 2020). Study-level background: Beta-chain transcripts were consistently detected in greater numbers than alpha-chain transcripts, which likely reflects a higher abundance of beta-chain transcripts. Both alpha and beta chains were TCR-sequenced in samples taken at surgery, namely 220 tumor regions, around 64 matched nontumor lung samples and 50 to 60 PBMC samples. In non-small cell lung cancer, the study quantitatively compared TCR alpha and beta repertoires across several tumor regions, matched nontumor lung, and blood. In the raw uncorrected reads, each unique combination of TCR and UMI appeared more than ten times on average. Nonsynonymous mutation counts, determined by whole-exome sequencing of tumor tissue, were related to TCR repertoire features. Results the study describes overall, beyond this receptor: Additional single-cell paired TCR alpha and beta sequencing was considered necessary to confirm, at a functional level, the hypothesis that regional TCRs recognize regional mutations. Ubiquitous expanded tumor TCRs showed up in blood more often at tumor resection than at routine follow-up.

This specimen's time point label, per the study, means: sample taken at primary tumor resection. Samples were obtained from 65 to 90 patients with early-stage, untreated non-small cell lung cancer from the lung TRACERx cohort. Whole RNA extracted from tumor and nontumor lung tissue, or from cryopreserved PBMC samples, was used for TCR sequencing without cell sorting. Patients were selected for TCR sequencing only if sufficient RNA was available from at least two tumor regions. To prepare the library, 5' RACE was applied. The instrument was a NextSeq 500. The TCR library protocol attached a unique molecular identifier to each TCR cDNA molecule to allow correction of PCR and sequencing errors. Regarding the original processing steps: TCR identification, UMI-based error correction and CDR3 extraction were performed with Decombinator tools. Expanded TCRs were defined as those above a frequency of 2 per 1,000, corresponding to the top 1% of the tumor frequency distribution. Each repertoire was subsampled 100 times to 5,000 TCRs, after which Renyi diversity was computed with the R vegan package. CDR3 similarity networks were constructed using string-kernel similarity of amino acid triplets, with links drawn between CDR3s whose pairwise similarity was above 0.82. The public reads were reanalyzed by TCRdb: fastp trimming at Q25, MiXCR alignment, in-frame beta chains only. Entries that share a CDR3 protein sequence are merged under the most common genes and DNA. The V and J calls follow TCRdb's processing rather than the paper's. The sample contains roughly 80,000 distinct CDR3 sequences, approximately 8% of them found a single time. The top ten clonotypes cover 6.8% of the sample.

V gives up 0 bases and J gives up 10 bases, and the segment between their germline ends measures 3 bases. The germline V gene sets CDR1 to KGHDR and CDR2 to SFDVKD. The CDR3 spans 11 residues, from the cysteine through the phenylalanine. The CDR3 DNA has 33 bases and is translated from base 1. In its sample, this clonotype was seen many times. The specificity of this receptor is unknown. No base quality values were provided; no much bigger clone lies one nucleotide off. The chain is encoded by TRBV24-1 joined to TRBJ2-1; the D gene is not confidently resolved. The receptor's source is a male donor with early-stage non-small cell lung cancer. The sequenced sample was PBMCs, obtained at surgery. The nucleotides read TGTGCCACCAGTGATTTGAACGAGCAGTTCTTC. It translates as CATSDLNEQFF.